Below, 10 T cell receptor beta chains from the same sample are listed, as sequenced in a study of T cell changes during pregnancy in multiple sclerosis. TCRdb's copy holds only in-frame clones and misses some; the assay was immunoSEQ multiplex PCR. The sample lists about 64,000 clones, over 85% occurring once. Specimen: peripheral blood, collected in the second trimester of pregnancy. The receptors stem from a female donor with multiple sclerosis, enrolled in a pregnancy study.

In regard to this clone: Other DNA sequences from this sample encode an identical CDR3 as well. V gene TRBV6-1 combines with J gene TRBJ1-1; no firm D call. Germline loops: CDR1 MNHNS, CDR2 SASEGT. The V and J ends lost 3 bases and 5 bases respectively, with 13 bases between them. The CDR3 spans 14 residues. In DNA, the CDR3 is TGTGCCAGCAGTGAGCCCGGTGGAGGTACTGAAGCTTTCTTT. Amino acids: CASSEPGGGTEAFF.

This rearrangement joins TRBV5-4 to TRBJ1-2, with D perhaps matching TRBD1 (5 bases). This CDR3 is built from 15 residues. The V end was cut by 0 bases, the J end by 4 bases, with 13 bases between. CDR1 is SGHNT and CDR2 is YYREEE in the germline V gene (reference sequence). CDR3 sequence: CASSLARQGGYGYTF. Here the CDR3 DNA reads TGTGCCAGCAGCTTGGCGCGGCAGGGCGGCTATGGCTACACCTTC.

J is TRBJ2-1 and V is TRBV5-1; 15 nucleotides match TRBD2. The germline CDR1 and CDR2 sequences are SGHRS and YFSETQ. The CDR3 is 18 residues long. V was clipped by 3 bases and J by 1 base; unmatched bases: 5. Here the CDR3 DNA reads TGCGCCAGCAGCTCCGGACTAGCGGGAGGGGTATCCTACAATGAGCAGTTCTTC. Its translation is CASSSGLAGGVSYNEQFF.

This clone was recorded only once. The CDR3 loop is CASSLAVAGFQETQYF. CDR3 DNA: TGTGCCAGCAGCTTGGCTGTAGCGGGATTCCAAGAGACCCAGTACTTC. This chain connects TRBV5-8 to TRBJ2-5; 8 bases are shared with TRBD2. V trimming: 0 bases; J trimming: 1 base; junction bases outside the gene matches: 5. The CDR3 runs 16 residues. In germline, CDR1 is SGHTS, CDR2 YDEGEE.

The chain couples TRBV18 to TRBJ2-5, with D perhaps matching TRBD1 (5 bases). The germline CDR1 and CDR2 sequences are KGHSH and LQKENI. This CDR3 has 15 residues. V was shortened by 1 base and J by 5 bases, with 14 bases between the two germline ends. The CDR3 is CASSPLEQDFETQYF. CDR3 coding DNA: TGTGCCAGCTCACCACTCGAACAGGATTTTGAGACCCAGTACTTC.

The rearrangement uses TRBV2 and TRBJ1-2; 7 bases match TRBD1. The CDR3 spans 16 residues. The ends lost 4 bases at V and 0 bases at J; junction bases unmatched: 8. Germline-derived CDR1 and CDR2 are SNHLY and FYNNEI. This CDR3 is CASSGSLGGPNYGYTF. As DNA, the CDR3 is TGTGCCAGCAGTGGTAGTTTAGGGGGCCCTAACTATGGCTACACCTTC.

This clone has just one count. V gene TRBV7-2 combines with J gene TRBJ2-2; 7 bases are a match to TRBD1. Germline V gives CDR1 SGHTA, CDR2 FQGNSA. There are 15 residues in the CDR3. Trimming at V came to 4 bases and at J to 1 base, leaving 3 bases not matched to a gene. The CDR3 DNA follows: TGTGCCAGCAGCTGGAGGACAGGGAACACCGGGGAGCTGTTTTTT. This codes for CASSWRTGNTGELFF.

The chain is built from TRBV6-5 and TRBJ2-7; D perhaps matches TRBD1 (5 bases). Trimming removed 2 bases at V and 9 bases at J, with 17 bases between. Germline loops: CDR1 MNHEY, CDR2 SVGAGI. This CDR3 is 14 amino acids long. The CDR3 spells CASSYAQGPKGQYF. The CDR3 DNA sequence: TGTGCCAGCAGTTACGCGCAGGGCCCTAAAGGGCAGTACTTC.

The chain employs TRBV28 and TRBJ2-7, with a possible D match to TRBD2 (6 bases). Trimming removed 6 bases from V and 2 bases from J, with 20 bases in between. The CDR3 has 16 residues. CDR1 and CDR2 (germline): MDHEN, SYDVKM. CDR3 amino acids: CASSAWGWGEAYEQYF. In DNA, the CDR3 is TGTGCCAGCAGCGCCTGGGGTTGGGGGGAGGCCTACGAGCAGTACTTC. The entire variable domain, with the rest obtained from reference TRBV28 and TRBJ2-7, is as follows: DVKVTQSSRYLVKRTGEKVFLECVQDMDHENMFWYRQDPGLGLRLIYFSYDVKMKEKGDIPEGYSVSREKKERFSLILESASTNQTSMYLCASSAWGWGEAYEQYFGPGTRLTVT.

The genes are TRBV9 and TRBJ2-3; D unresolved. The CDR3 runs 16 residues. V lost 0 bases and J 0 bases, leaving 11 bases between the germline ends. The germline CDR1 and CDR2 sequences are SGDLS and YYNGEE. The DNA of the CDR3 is TGTGCCAGCAGCGTAGGTGCACTCCGGAGCACAGATACGCAGTATTTT. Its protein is CASSVGALRSTDTQYF.